This T cell receptor beta chain was sequenced during a study of T cells expressing NK-cell markers. Turning to this clonotype: Its antigen is not identified.

The study's findings and limits: In a group of 5 or 6 donors, dominant NKG2C+ clonotypes represented roughly 1.0-7.5% of CD8+ T cells.

The germline CDR1 and CDR2 sequences are DFQATT and SNEGSKA (reference sequence). This CDR3 is 16 amino acids long. 5'RACE template switching with UMIs generated TCR beta cDNA. Each CDR3 protein gets one entry in TCRdb, which reprocessed the 5' RACE reads and gives no DNA. With almost 450,000 distinct CDR3 sequences in the sample, the ten largest clones hold 7.3%. This chain joins TRBV20-1 and TRBJ2-1; TCRdb's D call, TRBD2, is unchecked because there is no DNA. The clonotype was recovered from a woman between 18 and 69 years old in good health. The sequencing sample was made of blood T cells: a sorted CD56 or NKG2C T cell subset, CD4+ or CD8+ T cells, or bulk PBMC T cells (not recorded which). CDR3 loop: CSARSSTRLTGNEQFF.